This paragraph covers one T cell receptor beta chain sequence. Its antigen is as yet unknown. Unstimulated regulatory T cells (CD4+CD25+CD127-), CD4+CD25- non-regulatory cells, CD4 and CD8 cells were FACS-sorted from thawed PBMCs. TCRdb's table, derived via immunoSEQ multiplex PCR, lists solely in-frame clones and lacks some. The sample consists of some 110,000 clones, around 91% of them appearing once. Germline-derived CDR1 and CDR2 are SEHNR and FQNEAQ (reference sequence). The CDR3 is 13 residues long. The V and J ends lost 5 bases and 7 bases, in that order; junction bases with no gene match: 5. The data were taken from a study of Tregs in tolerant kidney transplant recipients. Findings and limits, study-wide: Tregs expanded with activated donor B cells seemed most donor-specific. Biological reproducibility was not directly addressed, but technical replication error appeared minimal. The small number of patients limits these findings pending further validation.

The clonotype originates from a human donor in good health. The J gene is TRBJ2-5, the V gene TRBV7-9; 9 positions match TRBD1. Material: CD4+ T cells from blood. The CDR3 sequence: CASSTGTGRTQYF. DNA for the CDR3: TGTGCCAGCAGCACCGGGACAGGGCGGACCCAGTACTTC. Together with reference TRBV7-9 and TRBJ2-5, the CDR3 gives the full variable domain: DTGVSQNPRHKITKRGQNVTFRCDPISEHNRLYWYRQTLGQGPEFLTYFQNEAQLEKSRLLSDRFSAERPKGSFSTLEIQRTEQGDSAMYLCASSTGTGRTQYFGPGTRLLVL.